Sequencing of this T cell receptor beta chain was carried out in a study of monozygotic twins with inflammatory bowel disease. This CDR3 is 13 amino acids long. The germline V gene has CDR1 DFQATT and CDR2 SNEGSKA (reference sequence). TCRdb re-called the 5' RACE reads; one entry per CDR3 protein, DNA not given. This sample contains 400,000 to 500,000 distinct CDR3 sequences. The rearrangement links TRBV20-1 to TRBJ2-7; as DNA is missing, the TRBD1 call by TCRdb cannot be tested. Sequenced input: blood. The sequence was collected from a human donor with ulcerative colitis or Crohn's disease, or a healthy co-twin of an affected twin (not recorded which). The CDR3 region is CSASGTLWLEQYF.